The clone carrying this T cell receptor beta chain appeared once. Its antigen is undetermined. The repertoire was sequenced with immunoSEQ multiplex PCR; TCRdb's copy has only in-frame clones and lacks some. The sample records roughly 20,000 clones, more than 75% being singletons. This specimen comes from a study of OX40 agonist ivuxolimab in advanced cancers. In the study overall: An agonistic anti-OX40 (CD134) antibody, ivuxolimab, was used to treat the patients. Of mixed ages from about 20 to 80 and averaging about 60 years, the group was about 80% male. General observations from the study: The study did not work out the antigen specificity of the expanded peripheral T cells.

The CDR3 extends over 15 amino acids. V dropped 4 bases and J dropped 3; count of bases not matched to a gene: 3. CDR1 MNHEY and CDR2 SMNVEV come from the germline V gene (reference sequence). This receptor was identified in an adult with an advanced solid tumor such as melanoma, head and neck, liver or kidney cancer. Sequenced material: CD4+ or CD8+ T cells sorted from blood, taken in a trial of the OX40 agonist ivuxolimab. This chain links TRBV27 with TRBJ1-6; 7 bases map to TRBD1. The CDR3 loop reads CASSSRTGYNSPLHF. DNA of the CDR3: TGTGCCAGCAGTTCCCGGACAGGCTATAATTCACCCCTCCACTTT.